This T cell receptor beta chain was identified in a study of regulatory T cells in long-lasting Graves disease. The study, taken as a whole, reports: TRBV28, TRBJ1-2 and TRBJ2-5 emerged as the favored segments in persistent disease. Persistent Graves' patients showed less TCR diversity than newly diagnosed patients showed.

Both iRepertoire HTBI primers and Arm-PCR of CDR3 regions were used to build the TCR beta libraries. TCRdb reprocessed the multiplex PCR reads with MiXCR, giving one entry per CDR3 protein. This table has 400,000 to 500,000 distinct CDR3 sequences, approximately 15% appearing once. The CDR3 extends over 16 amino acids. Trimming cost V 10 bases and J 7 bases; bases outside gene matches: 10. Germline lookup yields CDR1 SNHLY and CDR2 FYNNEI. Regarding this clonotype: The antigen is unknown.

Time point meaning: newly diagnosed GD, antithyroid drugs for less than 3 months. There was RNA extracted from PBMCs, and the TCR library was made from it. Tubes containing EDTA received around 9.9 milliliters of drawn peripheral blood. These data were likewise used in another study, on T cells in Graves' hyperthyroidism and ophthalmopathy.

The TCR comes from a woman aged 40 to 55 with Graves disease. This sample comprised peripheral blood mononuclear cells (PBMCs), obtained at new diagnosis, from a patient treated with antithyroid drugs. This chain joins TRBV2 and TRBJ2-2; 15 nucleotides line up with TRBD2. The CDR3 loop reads CATGLAGGQSSGELFF. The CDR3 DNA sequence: TGTGCCACCGGACTAGCGGGAGGGCAGTCGAGCGGGGAGCTGTTTTTT.